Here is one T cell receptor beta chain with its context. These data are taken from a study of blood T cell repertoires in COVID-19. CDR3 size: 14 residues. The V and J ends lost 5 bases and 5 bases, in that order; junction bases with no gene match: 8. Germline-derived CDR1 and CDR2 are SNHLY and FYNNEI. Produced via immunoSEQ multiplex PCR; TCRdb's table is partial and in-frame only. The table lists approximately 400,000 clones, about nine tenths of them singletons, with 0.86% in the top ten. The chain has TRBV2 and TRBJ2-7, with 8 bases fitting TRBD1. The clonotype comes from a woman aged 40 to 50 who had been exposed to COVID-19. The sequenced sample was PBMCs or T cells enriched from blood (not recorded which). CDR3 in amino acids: CASSQGQGSHEQYF. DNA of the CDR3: TGTGCCAGCAGTCAAGGACAGGGTAGCCACGAGCAGTACTTC.